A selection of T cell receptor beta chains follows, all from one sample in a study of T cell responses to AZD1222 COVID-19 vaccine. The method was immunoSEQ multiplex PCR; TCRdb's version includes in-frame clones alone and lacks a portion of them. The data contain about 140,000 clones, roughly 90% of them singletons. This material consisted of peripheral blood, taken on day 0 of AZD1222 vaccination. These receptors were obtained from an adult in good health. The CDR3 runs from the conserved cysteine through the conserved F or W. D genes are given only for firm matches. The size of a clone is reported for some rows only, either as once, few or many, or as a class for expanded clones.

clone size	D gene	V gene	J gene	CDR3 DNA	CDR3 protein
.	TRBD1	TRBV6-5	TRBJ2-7	TGTGCCAGCAGTTACCCCGGGACAGGGACCTACGAGCAGTACTTC	CASSYPGTGTYEQYF
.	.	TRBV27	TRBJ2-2	TGTGCCAGCAGTTTGTGGCAGACGAACACCGGGGAGCTGTTTTTT	CASSLWQTNTGELFF
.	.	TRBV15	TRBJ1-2	TGTGCCACCAGCACGGACCGGGACCTAGGTAGTGGCTACACCTTC	CATSTDRDLGSGYTF
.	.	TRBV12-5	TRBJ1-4	TGTGCTAGTGGTGTCGGCGATCCAACTAATGAAAAACTGTTTTTT	CASGVGDPTNEKLFF
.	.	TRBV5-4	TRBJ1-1	TGTGCCAGCAGCTTGGATACACTCACTGAAGCTTTCTTT	CASSLDTLTEAFF
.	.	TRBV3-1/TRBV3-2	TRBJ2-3	TGTGCCAGCAGTCCGGTTGGCAGAGATAGCACAGATACGCAGTATTTT	CASSPVGRDSTDTQYF
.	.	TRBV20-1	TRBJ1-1	TGCAGTGCTAGTAAGTCAGACACTGAAGCTTTCTTT	CSASKSDTEAFF
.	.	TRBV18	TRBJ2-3	TGTGCCAGCTCACCAGTAAGGGACTCAGATACGCAGTATTTT	CASSPVRDSDTQYF
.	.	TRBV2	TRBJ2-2	TGTGCCAGCAGTGACTCCCTCACAATCACCGGGGAGCTGTTTTTT	CASSDSLTITGELFF
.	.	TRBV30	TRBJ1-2	TGTGCCTGGAGTCCAATTTTCTATGGCTACACCTTC	CAWSPIFYGYTF
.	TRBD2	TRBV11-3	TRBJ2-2	TGTGCCAGCAGCAAACGGGGGGGCGGCGGGGAGCTGTTTTTT	CASSKRGGGGELFF
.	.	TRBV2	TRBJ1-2	TGTGCCAGCAGTGAAGAAAGGTCAGGGTTTGGCTACACCTTC	CASSEERSGFGYTF
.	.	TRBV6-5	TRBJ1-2	TGTGCCAGCAGTACTTGGACACATGATGGCTACACCTTC	CASSTWTHDGYTF
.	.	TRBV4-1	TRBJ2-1	TGCGCCAGCAGCCCCTTCGGGCACACCAACGGGGCTCTAGCCTACAATGAGCAGTTCTTC	CASSPFGHTNGALAYNEQFF
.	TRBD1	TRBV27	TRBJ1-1	TGTGCCAGCAGTTTAACGGCAGGGGGAAACACTGAAGCTTTCTTT	CASSLTAGGNTEAFF
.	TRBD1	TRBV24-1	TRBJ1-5	TGTGCCACCAGTGAACCCGACAGGGGGCCAGGACAGCCCCAGCATTTT	CATSEPDRGPGQPQHF
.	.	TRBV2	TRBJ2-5	TGTGCCAGCAGTGAAGCGCAGGCCAACCAAGAGACCCAGTACTTC	CASSEAQANQETQYF
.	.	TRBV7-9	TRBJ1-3	TGTGCCAGCCATTGGGCGGGCGGAAACACCATATATTTT	CASHWAGGNTIYF
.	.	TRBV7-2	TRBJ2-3	TGTGCCAGCAGCTCATACTCCGATACGCAGTATTTT	CASSSYSDTQYF
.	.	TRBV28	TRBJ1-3	TGTGCCAGCAATGGATTACAGGGCCGAAGCTCTGGAAACACCATATATTTT	CASNGLQGRSSGNTIYF
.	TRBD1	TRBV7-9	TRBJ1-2	TGTGCCAGCAGCCACCGAGGGGAGGGGGCGCCGGGCTACACCTTC	CASSHRGEGAPGYTF
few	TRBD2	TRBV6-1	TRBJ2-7	TGTGCCAGCAGTGAAAGTGCGGGAGGGCCGTTCCACGAGCAGTACTTC	CASSESAGGPFHEQYF
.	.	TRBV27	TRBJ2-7	TGTGCCAGCAGCGAGGGGCTGGGAGTAGGTGAGCAGTACTTC	CASSEGLGVGEQYF
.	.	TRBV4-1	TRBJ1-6	TGCGCCAGCAGCCAAGAAAAGGGGGACCTCTTTTCACCCCTCCACTTT	CASSQEKGDLFSPLHF
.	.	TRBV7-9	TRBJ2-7	TGTGCCAGCAGCTTAGTTCTACTTGGAGGCGAGCAGTACTTC	CASSLVLLGGEQYF
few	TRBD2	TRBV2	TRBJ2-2	TGTGCCAGCAGCTCAATAGCGGGAGAGATGGGCGGGGAGCTGTTTTTT	CASSSIAGEMGGELFF
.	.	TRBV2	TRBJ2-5	TGTGCCAGCAGTGAACTAGCCCGGCCAGAGACCCAGTACTTC	CASSELARPETQYF
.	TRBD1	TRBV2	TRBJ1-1	TGTGCCAGCAGGCGACAGGGGGCGCAGGGCACTGAAGCTTTCTTT	CASRRQGAQGTEAFF
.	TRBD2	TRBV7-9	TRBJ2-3	TGTGCCAGCAGCCACACTAGCGGGGAGGCTCAGTATTTT	CASSHTSGEAQYF
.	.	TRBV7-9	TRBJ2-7	TGTGCCAGCAGGGGCGGGTTGGAGCAGTACTTC	CASRGGLEQYF
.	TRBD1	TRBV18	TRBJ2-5	TGTGCCAGCTCACTGACAGGGAGAGAGACCCAGTACTTC	CASSLTGRETQYF
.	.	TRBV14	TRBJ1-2	TGTGCCAGCAGCCAAGAGCAGGGTGACTATGGCTACACCTTC	CASSQEQGDYGYTF
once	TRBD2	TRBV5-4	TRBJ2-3	TGTGCCAGCAGCCAACTAGCGACTAGCACAGATACGCAGTATTTT	CASSQLATSTDTQYF
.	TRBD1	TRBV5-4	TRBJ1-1	TGTGCCAGCAGCACGGGACAGGGGGCGCGGGGCACTGAAGCTTTCTTT	CASSTGQGARGTEAFF
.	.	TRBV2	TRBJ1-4	TGTGCCAGCGCAGGGCAGACTAATGAAAAACTGTTTTTT	CASAGQTNEKLFF
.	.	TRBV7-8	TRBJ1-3	TGTGCCAGCAGTCCATCCGGGACCGCCTTCTCTGGAAACACCATATATTTT	CASSPSGTAFSGNTIYF
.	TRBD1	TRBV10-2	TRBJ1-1	TGCGCCAGCAGTGACCGGACAGGGATGAACACTGAAGCTTTCTTT	CASSDRTGMNTEAFF
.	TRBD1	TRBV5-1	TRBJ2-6	TGCGCCAGCAGCACCGGACAGGACCAGAGCTCTGGGGCCAACGTCCTGACTTTC	CASSTGQDQSSGANVLTF
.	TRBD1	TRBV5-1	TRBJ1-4	TGCGCCAGCAGCTTGTTGGGGGACAGGGACATAGTTATAGGTCCAACTAATGAAAAACTGTTTTTT	CASSLLGDRDIVIGPTNEKLFF
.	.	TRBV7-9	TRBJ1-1	TGTGCCAGAATCGGGACCGGGAACACTGAAGCTTTCTTT	CARIGTGNTEAFF
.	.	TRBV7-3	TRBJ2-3	TGTGCCAGCAGCTTCGGACCTGGCACAGATACGCAGTATTTT	CASSFGPGTDTQYF
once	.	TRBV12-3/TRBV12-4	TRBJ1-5	TGTGCCAGCAGTTTTAGAGATCAGCCCCAGCATTTT	CASSFRDQPQHF
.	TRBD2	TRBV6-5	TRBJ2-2	TGTGCCAGCAGTTACGCGGGGGTGGAGCCCGGGGAGCTGTTTTTT	CASSYAGVEPGELFF
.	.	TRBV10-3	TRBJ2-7	TGTGCCATCAGTGACAGGGTTCGGTGGGAAAAGCAGTACTTC	CAISDRVRWEKQYF
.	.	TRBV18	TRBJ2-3	TGTGCCAGCTCACCACAGACTTTTCGCACAGATACGCAGTATTTT	CASSPQTFRTDTQYF
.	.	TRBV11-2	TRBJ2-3	TGTGCCAGCAGCTTAGCGGGGCCCTACACAGATACGCAGTATTTT	CASSLAGPYTDTQYF
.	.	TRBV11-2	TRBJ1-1	TGTGCCAGCAGCTTACCCAGAGGACAGTTTCTGAACACTGAAGCTTTCTTT	CASSLPRGQFLNTEAFF
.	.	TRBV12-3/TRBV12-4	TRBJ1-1	TGTGCCAGCAGTTTAAACTACGGCACTGAAGCTTTCTTT	CASSLNYGTEAFF
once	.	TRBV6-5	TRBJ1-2	TGTGCCAGCACCTCGTGGGCGTATGGCTACACCTTC	CASTSWAYGYTF
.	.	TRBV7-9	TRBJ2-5	TGTGCCAGCAGCTTCGAGGGAAAAGAGACCCAGTACTTC	CASSFEGKETQYF
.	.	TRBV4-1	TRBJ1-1	TGCGCCAGCGCCCTATGGGGTGGGACTGAAGCTTTCTTT	CASALWGGTEAFF
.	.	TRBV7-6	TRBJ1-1	TGTGCCAGCAGCTTAGACAGGAACACTGAAGCTTTCTTT	CASSLDRNTEAFF
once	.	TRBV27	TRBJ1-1	TGTGCCCCGGTGGGCACTGAAGCTTTCTTT	CAPVGTEAFF